This T cell receptor beta chain emerged from a study of blood T cells in healthy people across ages. Broader study findings: Diversity was higher, and naive CD4+ cells more numerous, in long-lived donors than in aged donors.

Details on this clonotype: No antigen is known for it.

A second roughly 6 to 12 cycle PCR used barcoded and J-beta primers. Carrying 12 random nucleotides, a template-switch adaptor labeled each individual cDNA molecule. One entry per CDR3 protein, called by TCRdb with MiXCR from the 5' RACE reads. The sample shows approximately 940,000 distinct CDR3 sequences, around 48% of them seen only once. This receptor was obtained from a man aged 30 to 45 in good health. Sequences were obtained from blood.

The CDR3 bases are TGCAGCATGCTGCGGGGACGAAGGACACCGTACGAGCAGTACTTC. It yields the protein CSMLRGRRTPYEQYF. V usage is TRBV29-1 and J usage is TRBJ2-7, with a tentative D call TRBD2 (6 bases). The CDR3 covers 15 residues. CDR1 SQVTM and CDR2 ANQGSEA come from the germline V gene. V was shortened by 8 bases and J by 4 bases, with 24 bases between the two germline ends.